The 3 T cell receptor beta chains given below trace back to one sample, sequenced in a study of molecular identifiers for immune sequencing clone quantification (dated 2018 in TCRdb). The library was generated by PCR. The run used an Illumina HiSeq 4000. Clones were called with MiXCR by TCRdb after fastp trimmed the public reads at Q25, and only in-frame beta chains were retained. Rows with a matching CDR3 protein are joined into one entry that keeps the most common DNA and genes. For this sample the table gives around 470,000 distinct CDR3 sequences, of which 20% to 25% were detected only once. The ten largest account for 0.65% to 0.95% of the sample. The sample consisted of naive CD8+ T cells from blood, with Jurkat cell RNA spiked in. In the paper's terms, the cell subset or site label means: FACS-sorted CD8+CD4-CCR7+CD45RA+ naive T cells. The receptors stem from a human donor in good health. Some libraries in this study had Jurkat cell RNA spiked in.

Concerning this clonotype: A much larger clone sits a single nucleotide away, making a read error possible. The chain employs TRBV5-1 and TRBJ1-1; D is unclear. Germline lookup yields CDR1 SGHRS and CDR2 YFSETQ. This CDR3 has 13 residues. The V gene lost 3 bases and the J gene lost 10 bases, with 16 bases spanning the gap. The CDR3 DNA reads as TGCGCCAGCAGCTCCCAGAGGGAACCTGGAGCTTTCTTT. It yields the protein CASSSQREPGAFF.

In this sample, this clonotype turned up many times. The V and J genes are TRBV6-5 and TRBJ2-3; D may be TRBD1 or TRBD2 (5 bases each). Germline V gene data show CDR1 as MNHEY and CDR2 as SVGAGI. V gave up 6 bases and J gave up 2 bases, with 12 bases separating them. The CDR3 length is 14 residues. In DNA form, the CDR3 reads TGTGCCAGCAGCCCGGGACCAAACACAGATACGCAGTATTTT. Translating gives CASSPGPNTDTQYF.

The chain has TRBV7-9 and TRBJ2-1; TRBD1 or TRBD2 may be the D gene (5 bases each). Trimming took off 5 bases at V and 1 base at J, with 15 bases between the two ends. Germline V CDR1 and CDR2: SEHNR, FQNEAQ (reference sequence). The CDR3 extends over 16 amino acids. For the CDR3, the DNA is TGTGCCAGCAGCCCCCCTGGGGGTCCGTCCTACAATGAGCAGTTCTTC. It encodes CASSPPGGPSYNEQFF.